These T cell receptor beta chains were read from a single sample in a study of a mutant IDH1 vaccine in newly diagnosed glioma. These receptors have no identified antigens. Method: immunoSEQ multiplex PCR; TCRdb's copy keeps in-frame clones and lacks some. The data contain tens of thousands of clones, approximately 78% of them singletons. The sequencing used PBMCs, collected from a glioma patient whose treatment included an IDH1 peptide vaccine. The source of these receptors is a woman between 18 and 30 years old with glioma. The CDR3 runs from the conserved cysteine through the conserved F or W. D genes are given only for firm matches. Not all rows give a size; the values are once, few, many and, for expanded clones, a class.

NA	NA	TRBV7-9	TRBJ1-2	CASSSNRGGNVWENGYTF	TGTGCCAGCAGCTCCAACCGCGGAGGGAACGTCTGGGAAAATGGCTACACCTTC
NA	NA	TRBV30	TRBJ1-6	CAWVRFDSPLHF	TGTGCCTGGGTACGGTTTGATTCACCCCTCCACTTT
NA	NA	TRBV28	TRBJ2-5	CASRDRGSQETQYF	TGTGCCAGCAGGGACCGGGGGTCCCAAGAGACCCAGTACTTC
NA	NA	TRBV11-3	TRBJ2-7	CASSQYRDEQYF	TGTGCCAGCAGCCAATACAGGGACGAGCAGTACTTC
NA	NA	TRBV9	TRBJ2-1	CASSEDGSPYNEQFF	TGTGCCAGCAGCGAGGATGGTAGCCCCTACAATGAGCAGTTCTTC
NA	NA	TRBV5-6	TRBJ1-2	CASSLGSGGRGYTF	TGTGCCAGCAGTCTGGGTTCGGGGGGGAGAGGCTACACCTTC
NA	NA	TRBV5-1	TRBJ2-7	CASSLGGTAYEQYF	TGCGCCAGCAGCTTGGGAGGCACAGCCTACGAGCAGTACTTC
TRBD1	once	TRBV7-9	TRBJ1-5	CASSSQGVSSNQPQHF	TGTGCCAGCAGCTCCCAGGGGGTAAGTAGCAATCAGCCCCAGCATTTT
NA	NA	TRBV7-9	TRBJ1-1	CASSQMFGTEAFF	TGTGCCAGCAGCCAGATGTTCGGGACTGAAGCTTTCTTT
NA	NA	TRBV28	TRBJ1-5	CASSLIQGNQPQHF	TGTGCCAGCAGTTTAATACAGGGCAACCAGCCCCAGCATTTT
TRBD2	NA	TRBV4-3	TRBJ2-3	CASSQHSGSRTDTQYF	TGCGCCAGCAGCCAACACAGCGGGAGTCGTACAGATACGCAGTATTTT
NA	NA	TRBV28	TRBJ1-1	CASSRGGGTAFF	TGTGCCAGCAGCCGCGGGGGGGGAACAGCTTTCTTT
TRBD2	NA	TRBV2	TRBJ2-5	CASMRWGGLQETQYF	TGTGCCAGCATGAGATGGGGGGGTCTTCAAGAGACCCAGTACTTC
NA	NA	TRBV7-2	TRBJ1-2	CASSLGSLKYGYTF	TGTGCCAGCAGCTTAGGAAGCTTGAAGTATGGCTACACCTTC
NA	NA	TRBV14	TRBJ1-3	CASSQGPSGNTIYF	TGTGCCAGCAGCCAGGGACCATCTGGAAACACCATATATTTT
NA	NA	TRBV6-1	TRBJ1-2	CASRHLTGTYGYTF	TGTGCCAGCAGACATCTGACAGGTACCTATGGCTACACCTTC
NA	few	TRBV10-3	TRBJ1-5	CAISQGASSNQPQHF	TGTGCCATCAGTCAAGGGGCTAGTAGCAATCAGCCCCAGCATTTT
TRBD2	NA	TRBV6-1	TRBJ2-3	CASNSGGPGTQYF	TGTGCCAGCAATAGCGGGGGGCCGGGTACGCAGTATTTT
NA	NA	TRBV7-2	TRBJ1-1	CASSLETGTPEAFF	TGTGCCAGCAGCTTAGAAACCGGGACCCCCGAAGCTTTCTTT
TRBD1	NA	TRBV10-3	TRBJ2-3	CAIRPGQGTDTQYF	TGTGCCATCAGGCCGGGACAGGGCACAGATACGCAGTATTTT
TRBD1	NA	TRBV29-1	TRBJ1-5	CSVGDSTRSQPQHF	TGCAGCGTTGGGGACAGTACAAGGAGTCAGCCCCAGCATTTT
NA	once	TRBV2	TRBJ1-2	CASTRTEYGYTF	TGTGCCAGCACCCGGACAGAGTATGGCTACACCTTC
TRBD2	NA	TRBV12-5	TRBJ2-1	CASGLAGGPNEQFF	TGTGCTAGTGGTTTAGCGGGAGGGCCTAATGAGCAGTTCTTC
NA	NA	TRBV28	TRBJ1-2	CASSLMAGLVGYTF	TGTGCCAGCAGTTTAATGGCAGGGTTGGTTGGCTACACCTTC
NA	NA	TRBV29-1	TRBJ2-3	CSVTGDTQYF	TGCAGCGTGACGGGAGATACGCAGTATTTT
NA	NA	TRBV7-5	TRBJ1-5	CVRSLVPGTAIKDNQPQHF	TGTGTCAGAAGCTTAGTCCCCGGGACAGCCATCAAAGACAATCAGCCCCAGCATTTT
NA	NA	TRBV7-6	TRBJ2-2	CASSLDRRNTGELFF	TGTGCCAGCAGCTTAGATAGGCGGAACACCGGGGAGCTGTTTTTT
NA	few	TRBV14	TRBJ2-1	CASSQGSAGEQFF	TGTGCCAGCAGCCAAGGGTCTGCTGGTGAGCAGTTCTTC
NA	NA	TRBV2	TRBJ2-7	CASSSILEQYF	TGTGCCAGCAGTTCTATTCTCGAGCAGTACTTC
TRBD1	once	TRBV4-1	TRBJ2-7	CASSHGQGAYEQYF	TGCGCCAGCAGCCACGGACAGGGCGCCTACGAGCAGTACTTC
TRBD1	NA	TRBV5-4	TRBJ1-1	CASSWRTGVGKAFF	TGTGCCAGCAGCTGGCGAACAGGGGTCGGGAAAGCTTTCTTT
NA	NA	TRBV19	TRBJ1-5	CASKEQSNQPQHF	TGTGCCAGTAAAGAACAGAGCAATCAGCCCCAGCATTTT
TRBD2	NA	TRBV4-3	TRBJ2-2	CASSHLTSHNTGELFF	TGCGCCAGCAGCCATCTGACTAGCCACAACACCGGGGAGCTGTTTTTT
NA	NA	TRBV4-3	TRBJ2-7	CASSQEFGHSVAYEQYF	TGCGCCAGCAGCCAAGAATTCGGACACTCGGTGGCCTACGAGCAGTACTTC
TRBD1	once	TRBV7-9	TRBJ1-2	CASSLKGQGANGYTF	TGTGCCAGCAGCTTGAAGGGACAGGGGGCGAATGGCTACACCTTC
NA	few	TRBV7-9	TRBJ2-3	CASSGRLVTDTQYF	TGTGCCAGCAGCGGAAGGCTGGTCACAGATACGCAGTATTTT
TRBD1	once	TRBV5-1	TRBJ1-2	CASRYETGDYYGYTF	TGCGCCAGCCGTTATGAAACAGGGGACTACTATGGCTACACCTTC
TRBD1	NA	TRBV20-1	TRBJ1-2	CSARPQGSGTF	TGCAGTGCTAGACCACAGGGGTCCGGCACCTTC
NA	few	TRBV29-1	TRBJ1-1	CSVRPGGNTEAFF	TGCAGCGTGCGGCCTGGGGGGAACACTGAAGCTTTCTTT
TRBD2	NA	TRBV29-1	TRBJ2-7	CSTLTSGSYEQYF	TGCAGCACACTGACTAGCGGATCCTACGAGCAGTACTTC
NA	NA	TRBV6-1	TRBJ1-5	CASSEARQGLFLPQHF	TGTGCCAGCAGTGAAGCGCGCCAGGGACTCTTTTTGCCCCAGCATTTT
TRBD2	NA	TRBV5-1	TRBJ2-7	CASSLVPWTSGSIYEQYF	TGCGCCAGCAGCTTGGTGCCTTGGACTAGCGGGAGCATATACGAGCAGTACTTC
NA	few	TRBV18	TRBJ1-1	CASSPIGGTLNTEAFF	TGTGCCAGCTCACCAATAGGAGGAACACTGAACACTGAAGCTTTCTTT
NA	NA	TRBV7-9	TRBJ2-5	CASSSLGSETQYF	TGTGCCAGCAGCTCGCTCGGGTCTGAGACCCAGTACTTC
NA	NA	TRBV7-9	TRBJ1-5	CASSFYRDQPQHF	TGTGCCAGCAGCTTTTATAGGGATCAGCCCCAGCATTTT
NA	NA	TRBV7-6	TRBJ2-7	CASSLQGTGEQYF	TGTGCCAGCAGCTTACAGGGTACGGGCGAGCAGTACTTC
NA	once	TRBV11-3	TRBJ2-3	CASSLRGAAPDTQYF	TGTGCCAGCAGCTTACGGGGGGCCGCCCCAGATACGCAGTATTTT
NA	NA	TRBV28	TRBJ1-2	CASSLGHLYGYTF	TGTGCCAGCAGTTTAGGACATCTCTATGGCTACACCTTC
TRBD2	NA	TRBV7-9	TRBJ2-7	CASSLIALAGYDEQYF	TGTGCCAGCAGCTTAATAGCCCTAGCGGGATACGACGAGCAGTACTTC
NA	NA	TRBV7-8	TRBJ1-5	CASSGVDQPQHF	TGTGCCAGCAGCGGGGTAGATCAGCCCCAGCATTTT
TRBD1	NA	TRBV7-9	TRBJ1-3	CASSSGGRGNTIYF	TGTGCCAGCAGCTCAGGGGGGCGTGGAAACACCATATATTTT
TRBD1	few	TRBV7-8	TRBJ2-6	CASSYIQGRGFFGANVLTF	TGTGCCAGCAGCTACATTCAGGGCAGGGGGTTCTTTGGGGCCAACGTCCTGACTTTC